The T cell receptor beta chain described here comes from a study of CD8+CD57+ T cells in acquired aplastic anemia listed by TCRdb under 2018. Regarding the study in general: Extracted DNA from sorted CD4+ and CD8+ cells averaged around 3.4 ug, ranging from roughly 0.17 to 27.4 ug. A CD8+CD57+ expansion meant a frequency higher than the mean frequency seen in healthy subjects. Paper-wide results and their limitations: Although around 30 CD8+ CDR3 sequences were shared by patients and controls, these sequences appeared highly expressed in patients and within the immunodominant clones of patients. No significant difference in CD8+ Simpson's diversity was found between patients and healthy controls (P=0.060).

The patients picked for sequencing were ones in whom flow cytometry had shown an expansion of CD8+CD57+ cells. Every patient had severe acquired aplastic anemia, diagnosed using the International Study of Aplastic Anemia and Agranulocytosis and Camitta criteria. Patients had received no therapy at the time of blood sampling. The study deep-sequenced TCR repertoires of sorted CD4+ and CD8+ blood T cells from severe aplastic anemia patients and healthy subjects. Patients were enrolled in the USA under clinicaltrials.gov protocols 00001620, 01623167, 00001397, 00071045, 00081523 and 00961064. Ficoll-Paque density gradient centrifugation was used to isolate peripheral blood mononuclear cells. CD4+ and CD8+ T cells were sorted by FACS or magnetic beads before DNA extraction. Genomic DNA served as template for TCR beta VDJ combination and CDR3 sequence profiling. An Illumina HiSeq 2000 was the platform used for TCR repertoire sequencing. In the original analysis: Repertoires were assessed using TRBV/TRBJ rearrangement plots, CDR3 size and DJ length profiles, and Simpson's diversity index. The immunodominant clone was defined as the most abundant DNA sequence in deep sequencing data. CDR3 amino acid sequences were screened for sharing across subjects and were compared with published repertoires and the VDJdb database. TCRdb handled the public reads itself, with Q25 trimming in fastp and clone calling in MiXCR, and kept productive beta chains. Entries that share a CDR3 protein sequence are merged under the most common genes and DNA. TCRdb's processing, not the authors' own work, is the source of the V and J calls. The sample profile shows fewer than 250,000 distinct CDR3 sequences; 45% to 50% of them were found once. The ten largest clones take up 7.8% of the sample.

Regarding this clonotype: Its antigen remains undetermined. A read error may explain this, as a much larger clone is one base away.

Sequenced: sorted CD4+, CD8+, or CD8+CD57+ T cells (not recorded which) from PBMCs. The clonotype comes from a human donor with aplastic anemia.

The DNA sequence follows: TGCGCCAGCAGCGCCAGACAGGGGACTGAAGCTCTCTTT. It translates to CASSARQGTEALF. This chain joins TRBV5-1 to TRBJ1-1; 8 central nucleotides agree with TRBD1. In the germline V gene, CDR1 corresponds to SGHRS and CDR2 to YFSETQ. Including the terminal cysteine and phenylalanine, the CDR3 comprises 13 residues. This entry keeps only the CDR3 DNA: 39 bases, framed from base 1. With the rest looked up from the reference TRBV5-1 and TRBJ1-1 genes rather than sequenced, the full variable domain is KAGVTQTPRYLIKTRGQQVTLSCSPISGHRSVSWYQQTPGQGLQFLFEYFSETQRNKGNFPGRFSGRQFSNSRSEMNVSTLELGDSALYLCASSARQGTEALFGQGTRLTVV.